This T cell receptor beta chain is from a study of T cells after yellow fever vaccination. Study observations and caveats: There was a possibility that FACS-sorted repertoires contained abundant clonotypes contaminating from the bulk population. The booster saw the reappearance of most primary-vaccination clones (nearly 98% CD4, about 90% CD8).

On this clonotype itself: Its antigen is not known.

The CDR3 has 13 amino acids. CDR1 LGHDT and CDR2 YNNKEL come from the germline V gene (reference sequence). Synthesis of TCR cDNA relied on 5'RACE template switching, which attached a universal primer site and UMIs. Each CDR3 protein is one row after TCRdb ran MiXCR on the 5' RACE reads. This table holds hundreds of thousands of distinct CDR3 sequences, 15% to 20% found once. The TCR originated in a man younger than 40 who received the YFV17D yellow fever vaccine. The source material was PBMCs, sampled 15 days after the yellow fever booster vaccination. V and J are TRBV3-1 and TRBJ2-2, with TRBD2 as a possible D gene (6 bases). In DNA, the CDR3 is TGTGGCACCGCGGGGTCGAACACCGGGGAGCTGTTTTTT. Its translation is CGTAGSNTGELFF.